A selection of T cell receptor beta chains follows, all from one sample in a study of blood T cell repertoires in COVID-19. This table comes from immunoSEQ multiplex PCR, and its TCRdb copy is limited to in-frame clones, with some not included. The sample has some 120,000 clones, about four fifths seen once. The sample was peripheral blood. Receptor source: a man aged 25-45 years with COVID-19, enrolled during active disease. Both conserved end residues are part of each CDR3. A D gene is named only where the DNA matches it firmly. Part of the rows lack a size; the others show once, few, many or a class for expanded clones.

TRBV6-5,.,.,TRBJ2-1,CASSYSEGPYNEQFF,TGTGCCAGCAGTTACTCGGAGGGGCCGTACAATGAGCAGTTCTTC
TRBV20-1,TRBD2,.,TRBJ2-1,CSASTSGVYNEQFF,TGCAGTGCTAGTACTAGCGGGGTCTACAATGAGCAGTTCTTC
TRBV5-4,TRBD1,.,TRBJ1-2,CASSLEGQASYTF,TGTGCCAGCAGCTTGGAGGGACAGGCAAGCTACACCTTC
TRBV18,TRBD2,few,TRBJ2-5,CASSLTGTSIDF,TGTGCCAGCTCACTAACCGGGACTAGCATAGACTTC
TRBV5-1,TRBD2,.,TRBJ2-2,CASNLGTSGVTGELFF,TGCGCCAGCAACCTCGGGACTAGCGGAGTAACCGGGGAGCTGTTTTTT
TRBV9,TRBD2,.,TRBJ2-1,CASSVGGQRGAYNEQFF,TGTGCCAGCAGCGTAGGGGGCCAGCGGGGTGCCTACAATGAGCAGTTCTTC
TRBV19,.,.,TRBJ2-2,CASTTGWAGELFF,TGTGCCAGTACTACAGGGTGGGCCGGGGAGCTGTTTTTT
TRBV6-5,.,.,TRBJ2-1,CASSSTGQGYNEQFF,TGTGCCAGCAGCTCTACAGGTCAGGGATACAATGAGCAGTTCTTC
TRBV6-5,.,.,TRBJ1-2,CASSYRPQEGNYGYTF,TGTGCCAGCAGTTACCGTCCACAGGAGGGAAACTATGGCTACACCTTC
TRBV6-5,TRBD2,.,TRBJ2-1,CASSYRSGGNNEQFF,TGTGCCAGCAGTTATAGGAGCGGGGGTAACAATGAGCAGTTCTTC
TRBV7-2,.,few,TRBJ1-6,CASSFGRSPLHF,TGTGCCAGCAGCTTTGGGAGGTCACCCCTCCACTTT
TRBV27,TRBD1,once,TRBJ1-5,CASSPNQGARQPQHF,TGTGCCAGCAGCCCCAATCAGGGGGCTAGGCAGCCCCAGCATTTT
TRBV6-6,TRBD1,.,TRBJ1-2,CASRRATGEGYTF,TGTGCCAGCAGACGCGCGACAGGGGAAGGCTACACCTTC
TRBV6-6,.,few,TRBJ1-5,CASSYMYNQPQHF,TGTGCCAGCAGTTACATGTACAATCAGCCCCAGCATTTT
TRBV9,TRBD1,few,TRBJ1-2,CASSVEGTGRYGYTF,TGTGCCAGCAGCGTAGAAGGGACAGGGCGCTATGGCTACACCTTC
TRBV7-9,TRBD2,.,TRBJ2-5,CASSYGGDRETQYF,TGTGCCAGCAGCTACGGGGGGGATCGAGAGACCCAGTACTTC
TRBV7-9,TRBD2,.,TRBJ2-7,CASSSGGTSGYEQYF,TGTGCCAGCAGTTCAGGAGGGACTAGCGGGTACGAGCAGTACTTC
TRBV28,TRBD1,few,TRBJ1-2,CASSLGQGSYYTF,TGTGCCAGCAGCCTAGGACAGGGGTCGTACTACACCTTC
TRBV11-2,.,once,TRBJ1-2,CASSLEGGYGYTF,TGTGCCAGCAGCTTAGAAGGGGGCTATGGCTACACCTTC
TRBV7-8,TRBD1,.,TRBJ2-5,CASSSPDRGPLGETQYF,TGTGCCAGCAGCTCCCCGGACAGGGGGCCGTTGGGGGAGACCCAGTACTTC
TRBV14,.,.,TRBJ2-7,CASSWPGSYEQYF,TGTGCCAGCAGCTGGCCGGGCTCCTACGAGCAGTACTTC
TRBV4-1,.,.,TRBJ1-1,CASSQDSGSRDTEAFF,TGCGCCAGCAGCCAAGACAGTGGGTCGAGGGACACTGAAGCTTTCTTT
TRBV6-1,TRBD1,.,TRBJ1-1,CASSERTGVTEAFF,TGTGCCAGCAGTGAAAGAACAGGGGTCACTGAAGCTTTCTTT
TRBV7-8,.,.,TRBJ2-1,CASSLIGNPGNEQFF,TGTGCCAGCAGCCTTATAGGAAATCCGGGCAATGAGCAGTTCTTC
TRBV6-2/TRBV6-3,.,.,TRBJ1-1,CASSYPQGEAFF,TGTGCCAGCAGTTATCCACAGGGAGAAGCTTTCTTT
TRBV27,.,once,TRBJ2-1,CASSLALGEQFF,TGTGCCAGCAGTTTGGCTCTTGGTGAGCAGTTCTTC
TRBV5-1,.,few,TRBJ2-2,CASSLGVRGATGELFF,TGCGCCAGCAGCTTGGGGGTCCGGGGGGCCACCGGGGAGCTGTTTTTT
TRBV5-1,TRBD2,.,TRBJ2-3,CASSLVGLAGSFTDTQYF,TGCGCCAGCAGCTTGGTCGGACTAGCGGGATCCTTCACAGATACGCAGTATTTT
TRBV5-1,TRBD2,.,TRBJ2-3,CASSLNSGGDTQYF,TGCGCCAGCAGCTTGAATAGCGGGGGGGATACGCAGTATTTT
TRBV7-6,.,few,TRBJ2-3,CASKRGATDTQYF,TGTGCCAGCAAACGGGGGGCCACAGATACGCAGTATTTT
TRBV6-6,TRBD1,.,TRBJ1-2,CAGGQGSGLYGYTF,TGTGCCGGCGGACAGGGGTCGGGTCTTTATGGCTACACCTTC
TRBV12-3/TRBV12-4,.,.,TRBJ1-2,CASSWDKYYGYTF,TGTGCCAGCAGTTGGGACAAGTACTATGGCTACACCTTC
TRBV4-1,TRBD1,.,TRBJ2-2,CASRPPGQGNTGELFF,TGCGCCAGCAGACCTCCGGGACAGGGTAATACCGGGGAGCTGTTTTTT
TRBV19,.,.,TRBJ2-5,CASSIQETQYF,TGTGCCAGTAGTATACAGGAGACCCAGTACTTC
TRBV7-9,.,.,TRBJ1-1,CASDQGSTEAFF,TGTGCCAGTGATCAGGGTTCCACTGAAGCTTTCTTT
TRBV4-1,TRBD2,.,TRBJ2-5,CASSQGLLAGSLETQYF,TGCGCCAGCAGCCAAGGATTACTAGCGGGATCACTGGAGACCCAGTACTTC
TRBV6-5,TRBD1,.,TRBJ1-1,CASRTGGTEAFF,TGTGCCAGCAGGACAGGGGGCACTGAAGCTTTCTTT
TRBV30,.,.,TRBJ1-1,CAWSVPAEKRDTEAFF,TGTGCCTGGAGTGTACCGGCGGAGAAGCGGGACACTGAAGCTTTCTTT
TRBV30,.,.,TRBJ1-5,CAWSLNSQPQHF,TGTGCCTGGAGTCTCAACTCTCAGCCCCAGCATTTT